These 21 T cell receptor beta chains were all obtained from the same sample, sequenced in a study of blood T cells in healthy people across ages. Together with a sample-barcoded 5' primer, a J-beta primer mix was included in a second PCR lasting about 7 to 11 cycles. TCRdb reprocessed the 5' RACE reads via MiXCR and lists one record per CDR3 protein. The data hold fewer than 950,000 distinct CDR3 sequences, with about 36% observed a single time. Sequenced sample: blood. All receptors derive from a young man in good health.

The chain uses TRBV7-9 and TRBJ2-1, with D unresolved. The CDR3 covers 15 residues. Trimming took off 1 base at V and 7 bases at J, with 14 bases between the two ends. Germline CDR1 SEHNR, CDR2 FQNEAQ (reference sequence). The CDR3 spells CASSLVGSYTNEQFF. In nucleotides, the CDR3 is TGTGCCAGCAGCTTAGTCGGGTCTTACACTAATGAGCAGTTCTTC.

The V call is TRBV4-3, the J call TRBJ2-5; the match to TRBD2 covers 7 bases. The V segment lost 0 bases and the J segment 2 bases; nucleotides outside the gene matches: 3. The germline gives CDR1 LGHNA, CDR2 YSLEER. This CDR3 contains 15 residues. The CDR3 nucleotides read TGCGCCAGCAGCCAAGAGGGGAGGGGACAAGAGACCCAGTACTTC. Translating it yields CASSQEGRGQETQYF.

This rearrangement joins TRBV13 to TRBJ2-5, with 8 bases that match TRBD2. With the DNA end fitting TRBJ2-1 better, the J assignment may be wrong. CDR3 length: 18 amino acids. From germline, CDR1 is PRHDT and CDR2 FYEKMQ (reference sequence). CDR3 residues: CASSLGPPGGAIQETQFF. The CDR3 DNA follows: TGTGCCAGCAGCTTAGGCCCCCCGGGGGGGGCAATCCAAGAGACCCAGTTCTTC.

V and J are TRBV2 and TRBJ1-5, with 9 bases matching TRBD1. Germline trimming cut 8 bases from V and 6 bases from J; bases unmatched to any gene: 11. The CDR3 totals 15 residues. CDR1 is SNHLY, CDR2 FYNNEI, per germline. The CDR3 coding sequence is TGTGCCAGCGATCTGGGGACAGGGCTTTTTCAGCCCCAGCATTTT. This gives the protein CASDLGTGLFQPQHF.

This clonotype was picked up a small number of times. This chain uses TRBV28 with TRBJ2-1, with 15 bases fitting TRBD2. The V gene's germline CDR1 is MDHEN and CDR2 SYDVKM. The junction had 3 bases not matched to a gene; V was cut back by 5 bases and J by 4 bases. This CDR3 has 16 residues. The CDR3 DNA follows: TGTGCCAGCAGTCCCGGGACTAGCGGGGGGTACAATGAGCAGTTCTTC. Translation: CASSPGTSGGYNEQFF.

This clonotype was seen a single time. An end of the junction differs from the germline gene, which may be a read error. This chain connects TRBV6-5 to TRBJ1-6, with D possibly being TRBD1 (6 bases). The CDR3 is made up of 16 amino acids. CDR1 and CDR2 (germline): MNHEY, SVGAGI. CDR3 region: CASSRSSGVDKSPLHF. CDR3 DNA sequence: TGTGCCAGCAGCCGGTCCTCAGGGGTCGATAAATCACCCCTCCACTTT.

This chain's CDR3 is CSGQGGYGYTF. The CDR3, as DNA: TGCAGTGGTCAGGGTGGCTATGGCTACACCTTC. The chain recombines TRBV20-1 with TRBJ1-2; maybe TRBD1 (5 bases). V was clipped by 7 bases and J by 4 bases, with 10 bases between them. The V gene's germline CDR1 is DFQATT and CDR2 SNEGSKA (reference sequence). This CDR3 has 11 amino acids.

CDR3 coding DNA: TGTGCCAGCAGCGAACTAGCTTGGGAGCAGTACTTC. This encodes CASSELAWEQYF. The chain couples TRBV11-2 to TRBJ2-5; TRBD2 is a possible D gene (6 bases). The ends were cut back, 5 bases at V and 11 bases at J, with 15 bases in the middle. Per the germline V gene, CDR1 is SGHAT and CDR2 is FQNNGV. This CDR3 region has 12 residues.

This chain links TRBV25-1 with TRBJ2-2; possibly TRBD2 for D (5 bases). Trimming pared 1 base from V and 4 bases from J, leaving 10 bases between. Germline CDR1 and CDR2: MGHDK and SYGVNS. This CDR3 contains 15 residues. CDR3 bases: TGTGCCAGCAGTGAATTGTGGAGGCTCACCGGGGAGCTGTTTTTT. It is translated as CASSELWRLTGELFF.

Note on this clonotype: At one end, the junction sequence differs from germline, possibly due to a read error. The J gene is TRBJ2-7, the V gene TRBV4-3, with D uncertain. The CDR3 extends over 15 amino acids. Per germline, CDR1 LGHNA and CDR2 YSLEER. Here the CDR3 reads CASGQGIGQPYEQYF. CDR3 DNA: TGCGCCAGCGGCCAAGGGATCGGGCAGCCCTACGAGCAGTACTTC.

V and J are TRBV5-5 and TRBJ1-6, with a possible D match to TRBD1 (6 bases). Germline assignment: CDR1 SGHKS and CDR2 YYEKEE (reference sequence). Trimming left V 6 bases short and J 7 bases short, with 20 bases between. CDR3 length: 16 amino acids. The CDR3 here is CASNKVGGGRNSPLHF. CDR3 bases: TGTGCCAGCAATAAGGTGGGGGGCGGAAGAAATTCACCCCTCCACTTT.

This chain connects TRBV7-2 to TRBJ2-1; D is undetermined. Looked up from germline, CDR1 is SGHTA and CDR2 is FQGNSA. V lost 3 bases and J lost 1, with 19 bases in between. There are 18 residues in the CDR3. The CDR3, as DNA: TGTGCCAGCAGCTTGTTGGCCAGTGGGGTGGGGTCCTACAATGAGCAGTTCTTC. Protein sequence: CASSLLASGVGSYNEQFF.

This clonotype was detected a few times. The rearrangement joins TRBV12-3 or TRBV12-4 to TRBJ2-4, with 8 bases fitting TRBD1. This CDR3 region has 14 residues. With 8 bases clipped from V and 8 bases from J, the junction kept 11 bases outside the gene matches. The CDR3: CASGNGQGVDIQYF. The CDR3 DNA reads TGTGCCAGCGGGAATGGACAGGGAGTGGACATTCAGTACTTC.

The V gene is TRBV28, the J gene TRBJ2-5, with TRBD2 as a possible D gene (6 bases). CDR1 is MDHEN and CDR2 is SYDVKM in the germline V gene. This CDR3 region has 15 residues. Trimming shortened V by 5 bases and J by 1 base, and 14 bases separated the two germline ends. The CDR3 loop reads CASSQSRESQETQYF. The CDR3 DNA sequence: TGTGCCAGCAGTCAGTCCCGGGAGTCCCAAGAGACCCAGTACTTC.

This rearrangement joins TRBV6-6 to TRBJ1-5; the D gene is possibly TRBD1 (5 bases). Germline lookup yields CDR1 MNHNY and CDR2 SVGAGI (reference sequence). Trimming took 0 bases from V and 2 from J, leaving 11 bases between them. CDR3 length equals 16 residues. The CDR3 nucleotides are TGTGCCAGCAGTTACTCTCGGGGGTACGGCAATCAGCCCCAGCATTTT. Translated: CASSYSRGYGNQPQHF.

The J gene is TRBJ2-7, the V gene TRBV5-1; D possibly corresponds to TRBD2 (7 bases). Judging by the DNA end, TRBJ2-5 fits better; the J call may be wrong. CDR1 is SGHRS and CDR2 is YFSETQ in the germline V gene. The CDR3 has 17 residues. The CDR3 spells CASSLTPLEGGPETQYF. In DNA, the CDR3 is TGCGCCAGCAGCTTGACCCCCCTCGAGGGGGGGCCGGAGACCCAGTACTTC.

For this clonotype: A much larger clonotype is one base distant, so this may be a read error. This rearrangement joins TRBV12-3 or TRBV12-4 to TRBJ2-7; 12 bases line up with TRBD2. This CDR3 comprises 15 residues. The CDR3 is CASSHRTSGDYEQCF. In nucleotides, the CDR3 is TGTGCCAGCAGCCACCGGACTAGCGGGGACTACGAGCAGTGCTTC.

The rearrangement uses TRBV9 and TRBJ2-1; maybe TRBD1 (6 bases). The germline V and J ends were trimmed by 4 bases and 7 bases, with 21 bases remaining between them. The germline CDR1 and CDR2 sequences are SGDLS and YYNGEE. The CDR3 consists of 16 residues. CDR3 amino acids: CASSSRDTGFGNEQFF. DNA of the CDR3: TGTGCCAGCAGCAGCCGGGACACAGGGTTCGGGAATGAGCAGTTCTTC.

The rearrangement links TRBV15 to TRBJ2-3; TRBD2 is a possible D gene (6 bases). Trimming removed 1 base at V and 0 bases at J, with 14 bases between. Germline-derived CDR1 and CDR2 are LNHNV and YYDKDF (reference sequence). CDR3 size: 17 residues. CDR3 DNA: TGTGCCACCAGCAGAGGGGCAGGGAGGACTAGCACAGATACGCAGTATTTT. It encodes CATSRGAGRTSTDTQYF.

The CDR3 DNA follows: TGTGCCAGCTCTCTAAGCGGGGGGGCGCTCAATGAGCAGTTCTTC. Its translation is CASSLSGGALNEQFF. V is TRBV18 and J is TRBJ2-1; 10 positions match TRBD2. This CDR3 has 15 residues. V lost 6 bases to trimming and J lost 6 bases; unmatched junction nucleotides: 8. From germline, CDR1 is KGHSH and CDR2 LQKENI. The whole variable domain, filled in from reference TRBV18 and TRBJ2-1, reads NAGVMQNPRHLVRRRGQEARLRCSPMKGHSHVYWYRQLPEEGLKFMVYLQKENIIDESGMPKERFSAEFPKEGPSILRIQQVVRGDSAAYFCASSLSGGALNEQFFGPGTRLTVL.

CDR3 loop: CASSQDGGALETQYF. The CDR3, as DNA: TGCGCCAGCAGCCAAGATGGAGGGGCGCTAGAGACCCAGTACTTC. This chain joins TRBV4-3 and TRBJ2-5; D is possibly TRBD2 (6 bases). This CDR3 has 15 amino acids. V lost 0 bases to trimming and J lost 4 bases, with 12 bases between them. The germline V gene has CDR1 LGHNA and CDR2 YSLEER.